A single sample is the source of the 20 T cell receptor beta chains below, sequenced in a study of shared clonotypes between healthy human individuals. Assay: immunoSEQ multiplex PCR; the TCRdb copy retains only in-frame clones and omits some. The table lists about 820,000 clones, 80% to 95% of them singletons, with nearly 25% in the top ten. Naive CD8 cells lacked CD45RO and underwent positive selection for CCR7, leaving out terminally differentiated effector memory CD45RA+ cells. Input material: naive CD8+ T cells sorted from blood. These TCRs come from a man younger than 45 in good health.

V and J are TRBV4-2 and TRBJ2-3; D possibly matches TRBD1 or TRBD2 (7 bases each). Germline V gene lookup returns CDR1 LGHNA and CDR2 YNFKEQ. This CDR3 region has 17 residues. V lost 0 bases and J lost 5, with 18 bases in between. The DNA of the CDR3 is TGTGCCAGCAGCCAAGAGTCGCAGGGGGGGAGATTAGATACGCAGTATTTT. It encodes CASSQESQGGRLDTQYF.

The chain links TRBV7-9 to TRBJ2-7, with D unclear. This CDR3 region has 14 residues. Germline V gene data show CDR1 as SEHNR and CDR2 as FQNEAQ (reference sequence). V was trimmed by 4 bases and J by 2 bases, leaving 12 bases between them. The CDR3 spells CASSSAIYPYEQYF. The CDR3 bases are TGTGCCAGCAGCTCAGCTATTTACCCCTACGAGCAGTACTTC.

The chain couples TRBV30 to TRBJ2-2; 8 bases fit TRBD2. Trimming cost V 2 bases and J 6 bases; bases outside gene matches: 8. The V gene's germline CDR1 is GTSNPN and CDR2 SVGIG (reference sequence). The CDR3 contains 15 residues. CDR3 sequence: CAWSLSGSFPGELFF. Here the CDR3 DNA reads TGTGCCTGGAGTCTGAGCGGGAGTTTCCCCGGGGAGCTGTTTTTT.

The chain employs TRBV2 and TRBJ1-1; no firm D call. Germline CDR1 reads SNHLY; CDR2 reads FYNNEI. V was trimmed by 2 bases and J by 6 bases, leaving 16 bases between them. The CDR3 is 15 amino acids. The CDR3 nucleotides read TGTGCCAGCAGTGAATGGTTGCAGACTATCCCTGAAGCTTTCTTT. Residues: CASSEWLQTIPEAFF.

Regarding this clone: This sample includes further DNA sequences coding for the same CDR3. The chain joins TRBV4-1 to TRBJ2-7; TRBD1 aligns across 11 bases. Per germline, CDR1 MGHRA and CDR2 YSYEKL. CDR3 length equals 15 residues. V shed 2 bases, J shed 4 bases, and the junction held 4 bases outside the gene matches. CDR3 amino acids: CASSQSGTGGYEQYF. The CDR3 nucleotides are TGCGCCAGCAGCCAATCCGGGACAGGGGGTTACGAGCAGTACTTC.

Here the CDR3 reads CASSLSGGGPYNEQFF. For the CDR3, the DNA is TGTGCCAGCAGTTTATCTGGGGGAGGCCCCTACAATGAGCAGTTCTTC. This chain links TRBV28 with TRBJ2-1, with D maybe TRBD2 (6 bases). The CDR3 consists of 16 residues. The V gene's germline CDR1 is MDHEN and CDR2 SYDVKM. The germline V and J ends were trimmed by 1 base and 2 bases, with 12 bases remaining between them.

This clone is a singleton in its sample. The chain joins TRBV6-5 to TRBJ1-1; D is ambiguous. With 0 bases removed from V and 7 bases from J, the gap between germline ends came to 9 bases. The CDR3 is 13 amino acids. Per the germline V gene, CDR1 is MNHEY and CDR2 is SVGAGI. The CDR3 coding sequence is TGTGCCAGCAGTTACTCAGGTACGGATGAAGCTTTCTTT. Protein sequence: CASSYSGTDEAFF.

The table lists this clone with a count of one. The J gene is TRBJ2-2, the V gene TRBV10-3; 12 nucleotides line up with TRBD2. The CDR3 covers 17 residues. CDR1 and CDR2 from the germline V gene are ENHRY and SYGVKD. Trimming took 11 bases from V and 1 from J; bases not matched to a gene: 11. The CDR3 loop is CASFMTSGSMNTGELFF. CDR3 coding DNA: TGTGCCTCCTTTATGACTAGCGGGAGTATGAACACCGGGGAGCTGTTTTTT.

This chain connects TRBV27 to TRBJ2-7; 9 positions match TRBD1. Unmatched junction bases numbered 7, after V lost 3 bases and J lost 4 bases. Germline values: CDR1 MNHEY, CDR2 SMNVEV (reference sequence). This CDR3 comprises 15 residues. The CDR3 spells CASSLTWTGVYEQYF. CDR3 nucleotides: TGTGCCAGCAGTTTGACGTGGACAGGGGTGTACGAGCAGTACTTC.

The table lists this clone with a count of one. The chain couples TRBV27 to TRBJ1-4, with D hard to call. V was shortened by 10 bases and J by 0 bases, with 18 bases between the two germline ends. The CDR3 consists of 16 residues. From germline, CDR1 is MNHEY and CDR2 SMNVEV (reference sequence). The CDR3 sequence: CATSPQVFATNEKLFF. The DNA of the CDR3 is TGTGCCACCAGCCCTCAGGTCTTTGCAACTAATGAAAAACTGTTTTTT.

This chain joins TRBV29-1 and TRBJ2-7, with TRBD2 identical over 13 bases. The CDR3 is 14 residues long. Germline loops: CDR1 SQVTM, CDR2 ANQGSEA. V trimming: 6 bases; J trimming: 6 bases; junction bases outside the gene matches: 8. The chain's CDR3 is CSVDTSGRASEQYF. The DNA of the CDR3 is TGCAGCGTGGATACTAGCGGGAGGGCTAGCGAGCAGTACTTC.

This rearrangement joins TRBV29-1 to TRBJ1-2; D ambiguous. The V end was cut by 3 bases, the J end by 3 bases, with 11 bases between. The CDR3 totals 13 residues. CDR1 SQVTM and CDR2 ANQGSEA come from the germline V gene. The CDR3 DNA reads TGCAGCGTTGAGTCTAGGGCAGACTATGGCTACACCTTC. Its translation: CSVESRADYGYTF.

V is TRBV10-3 and J is TRBJ2-3; possible D gene TRBD2, 5 bases. The CDR3 has 13 amino acids. Germline CDR1 ENHRY, CDR2 SYGVKD. V was pared by 7 bases and J by 2 bases, with 10 bases between. The CDR3 loop reads CAINPSNTDTQYF. Written as DNA, the CDR3 is TGTGCCATCAACCCTAGCAACACAGATACGCAGTATTTT.

V is TRBV12-1 and J is TRBJ2-5; the table's D call of TRBD2 was not tested on the DNA. TRBV12-1 is labeled a pseudogene. The CDR3 is 17 amino acids. CDR3 DNA sequence: TGTGCCAGCAGCTTTGGCGGGGGCGGTGGATCAGGAGAGACCCAGTACTTC. This encodes CASSFGGGGGSGETQYF.

The chain combines TRBV6-5 with TRBJ1-5; D is unresolved. Germline V lookup: CDR1 MNHEY, CDR2 SVGAGI. V shed 5 bases and J shed 2 bases, with 10 bases lying between them. The CDR3 is made up of 14 amino acids. CDR3 sequence reads: CASSSSRGNQPQHF. Written as DNA, the CDR3 is TGTGCCAGCAGTAGTTCCCGGGGCAATCAGCCCCAGCATTTT.

The chain links TRBV28 to TRBJ2-3; a possible D gene is TRBD1 (7 bases). The CDR3 contains 15 residues. V lost 2 bases and J 5 bases, leaving 14 bases between the germline ends. The germline V gene has CDR1 MDHEN and CDR2 SYDVKM. The CDR3: CASSLPQGGRDTQYF. The CDR3 coding sequence is TGTGCCAGCAGTTTACCCCAGGGGGGCCGAGATACGCAGTATTTT. Full variable domain (rest looked up from reference TRBV28 and TRBJ2-3): DVKVTQSSRYLVKRTGEKVFLECVQDMDHENMFWYRQDPGLGLRLIYFSYDVKMKEKGDIPEGYSVSREKKERFSLILESASTNQTSMYLCASSLPQGGRDTQYFGPGTRLTVL.

The rearrangement links TRBV5-5 to TRBJ2-7; 10 positions agree with TRBD1. Germline V lookup: CDR1 SGHKS, CDR2 YYEKEE (reference sequence). This CDR3 contains 17 residues. The V segment lost 4 bases and the J segment 2 bases; nucleotides outside the gene matches: 12. For the CDR3, the DNA is TGTGCCAGCAGCCCGGATGTAGGACAGGGGGAAACCTACGAGCAGTACTTC. This translates into CASSPDVGQGETYEQYF.

V and J are TRBV19 and TRBJ2-6, with D possibly matching TRBD1 (5 bases). The length of the CDR3 is 16 residues. Germline CDR1 and CDR2: LNHDA and SQIVND (reference sequence). V dropped 5 bases and J dropped 0 bases, with 11 bases sitting between them. CDR3 in DNA: TGTGCCAGTAGTTTAGGGGAAGGCTCTGGGGCCAACGTCCTGACTTTC. It translates to CASSLGEGSGANVLTF.

This clone was counted once. V is TRBV11-2 and J is TRBJ2-7; D perhaps matches TRBD2 (6 bases). V dropped 7 bases and J dropped 6 bases, with 19 bases sitting between them. Germline V lookup: CDR1 SGHAT, CDR2 FQNNGV. The CDR3 spans 14 residues. CDR3 protein: CASTAGTSSLEQYF. CDR3 nucleotides: TGTGCCAGCACCGCGGGGACCTCCTCTCTCGAGCAGTACTTC.

The chain has TRBV27 and TRBJ2-1, with a weak D call TRBD1 (6 bases). V was cut by 2 bases and J by 8 bases, with 10 bases left in between. Per germline, CDR1 MNHEY and CDR2 SMNVEV (reference sequence). The CDR3 is 13 residues long. CDR3 sequence (DNA): TGTGCCAGCAGTTTAGGCAGGGGAGATGAGCAGTTCTTC. This translates into CASSLGRGDEQFF.